This TCR beta chain was profiled in a study of control samples from healthy donors and cancer patients (TCRdb year 2020). V gives up 5 bases and J gives up 0 bases, and the segment between their germline ends measures 7 bases. CDR1 and CDR2 are read off the germline V gene (reference sequence) as LNHNV and YYDKDF. The CDR3, from cysteine to phenylalanine, totals 13 residues. Of the read, only the CDR3 DNA is kept; its 39 bases are in frame from base 1. As to this clone: Its antigen remains unidentified. No base qualities exist here, and no much larger clone lies one base off it.

The method behind the library was the immunoSEQ multiplex PCR assay. This is the immuneACCESS table as TCRdb keeps it, with only in-frame sequences that have V and J called. A part of the clones is gone; compared with another copy, unresolved V genes explain less than half, and the rest is unexplained. The sample includes some 250,000 clones, with 82% observed a single time. The top ten clones comprise about an eighth of the sample. The chain employs TRBV15 and TRBJ2-5; the D gene identity is not certain. The receptor's source is a woman aged 60-70 years with lung cancer. The sample consisted of PBMCs. The nucleotides read TGTGCCACCAGCCCACGAAACCAAGAGACCCAGTACTTC. Translation gives CATSPRNQETQYF. The variable domain in full, with residues beyond the CDR3 obtained from the reference TRBV15 and TRBJ2-5 genes, is DAMVIQNPRYQVTQFGKPVTLSCSQTLNHNVMYWYQQKSSQAPKLLFHYYDKDFNNEADTPDNFQSRRPNTSFCFLDIRSPGLGDTAMYLCATSPRNQETQYFGPGTRLLVL.